This TCR beta chain was captured in a study of graft-versus-host responses after intestinal transplantation. On the study more broadly: Anti-thymocyte globulin was used for induction in all recipients, who then took tacrolimus and steroids for approximately 3 years.

The CDR3 sequence is 16 residues long. J lost 1 base, V lost 6 bases, and 11 bases had no gene match. CDR1 and CDR2 from the germline V gene are LNHDA and SQIVND (reference sequence). Concerning this clone: Antigen unknown.

The protocol was immunoSEQ multiplex PCR, while the TCRdb copy is restricted to in-frame clones and leaves out a portion. Counted here are some 88,000 clones, about 93% occurring once; the ten biggest clones make up approximately 2%. The TCR was taken from a human donor who received an intestinal transplant. The source was unstimulated CD8+ T cells sorted from spleen or lymph node cells, collected before intestinal transplant. The chain has TRBV19 and TRBJ2-5; 7 bases line up with TRBD2. The chain's CDR3 is CASRDSGTNTQETQYF. Written as DNA, the CDR3 is TGTGCCAGTAGAGACTCCGGGACTAATACCCAAGAGACCCAGTACTTC.